This T cell receptor (beta chain) was identified in a study of CD8+ T cells in alopecia areata. Across the study: Twice daily, treated patients received 5 to 10 mg of oral tofacitinib.

Sequencing relied on a cDNA template that was reverse transcribed from extracted RNA. Only in-frame clones appear in the TCRdb table, and some are missing; sequencing was by immunoSEQ multiplex PCR. The repertoire holds 180,000 or so clones, roughly 53% seen once, with 10% to 12% in the top ten. Trimming at V came to 0 bases and at J to 0 bases, leaving 6 bases not matched to a gene. The CDR3 loop spans 18 amino acids. Germline V CDR1 and CDR2: SGHRS, YFSETQ. This clone was seen a handful of times. As yet, its antigen is unknown. Regarding the study as a whole: With patients, TCR sharing proved less clear than in mice, a difference possibly related to HLA. During tofacitinib treatment, many expanded lesional clones remained in scalp and blood.

Treatment defined: oral pan-JAK inhibitor, 5-10 mg twice daily. Obtained from alopecia areata patients were lesional scalp punch biopsies along with peripheral blood. The chain uses TRBV5-1 and TRBJ2-6; 7 bases align to TRBD1. The sample here was CD8+ T cells sorted from blood, taken at week 24, from a patient treated with tofacitinib. The receptor was derived from a human donor with alopecia areata. The CDR3 reads CASSLGQGQISGANVLTF. CDR3 coding DNA: TGCGCCAGCAGCTTGGGACAGGGACAAATCTCTGGGGCCAACGTCCTGACTTTC.